These 20 T cell receptor beta chains came from one sample sequenced in a study of blood T cells in healthy people across ages. PCR was performed a second time for 7 to 11 cycles using a sample-barcoded 5' primer and a J-beta primer mix. Each CDR3 protein is one row after TCRdb ran MiXCR on the 5' RACE reads. The table includes 1.5 million to 2 million distinct CDR3 sequences, about 50% detected once. Sequencing input: blood. These receptors were taken from a woman aged 40 to 50 in good health.

This chain connects TRBV7-3 to TRBJ1-5; 7 bases match TRBD1. Germline CDR1 reads SGHTA; CDR2 reads FQGTGA. V lost 5 bases and J lost 6; bases outside the gene matches: 10. This CDR3 comprises 15 residues. Here the CDR3 DNA reads TGTGCCAGCAGCCCGAGAGGGGGCGCCGGTCAGCCCCAGCATTTT. As protein: CASSPRGGAGQPQHF.

The DNA of the CDR3 is TGCGCCAGCAGCCAAGATCGGACTAGCGGGGGGACCCGGGATGAGCAGTTCTTC. As protein: CASSQDRTSGGTRDEQFF. The chain has TRBV4-3 and TRBJ2-1; 14 bases agree with TRBD2. V lost 0 bases to trimming and J lost 8 bases; unmatched junction nucleotides: 9. Looked up from germline, CDR1 is LGHNA and CDR2 is YSLEER. This CDR3 is built from 18 residues.

The rearrangement joins TRBV6-5 to TRBJ2-3; 9 nucleotides align to TRBD2. The length of the CDR3 is 21 residues. CDR1 MNHEY and CDR2 SVGAGI come from the germline V gene. Trimming removed 4 bases from V and 8 bases from J; junction bases left unmatched: 28. The CDR3 DNA reads TGTGCCAGCAGTTCCCTACTCCCGCGGGGGGGCGTATCCGGATACAGTCCTACGCAGTATTTT. Translating gives CASSSLLPRGGVSGYSPTQYF.

This clonotype has only a few counts. The chain recombines TRBV12-3 or TRBV12-4 with TRBJ2-5, with D possibly being TRBD2 (5 bases). V dropped 5 bases and J dropped 3 bases, with 10 bases sitting between them. The CDR3 has 13 residues. CDR3: CASSILEKETQYF. CDR3 coding DNA: TGTGCCAGCAGTATACTAGAAAAAGAGACCCAGTACTTC.

This clonotype has more than one count but fewer than ten. This chain uses TRBV27 with TRBJ2-3, with 12 bases aligning to TRBD1. The CDR3 is made up of 16 amino acids. V was clipped by 5 bases and J by 1 base; unmatched bases: 4. Germline CDR1 MNHEY, CDR2 SMNVEV (reference sequence). For the CDR3, the DNA is TGTGCCAGCAGTCGATGGGACAGGGGGCGCACAGATACGCAGTATTTT. This sequence encodes CASSRWDRGRTDTQYF.

The chain links TRBV2 to TRBJ2-7, with TRBD1 matching 10 bases. V shed 6 bases, J shed 5 bases, and the junction held 10 bases outside the gene matches. This CDR3 region has 15 residues. Germline CDR1 SNHLY, CDR2 FYNNEI. The CDR3 bases are TGTGCCAGCAGCGCCGGCGGGACAGGGGACGACGAGCAGTACTTC. Amino acid sequence: CASSAGGTGDDEQYF.

This chain uses TRBV13 with TRBJ1-4; D gene ambiguous. V was shortened by 5 bases and J by 8 bases, with 15 bases between the two germline ends. The germline CDR1 and CDR2 sequences are PRHDT and FYEKMQ (reference sequence). The CDR3 consists of 14 residues. In DNA form, the CDR3 reads TGTGCCAGCAGCCACTATGGGAGGACCGAAAAACTGTTTTTT. Translating it yields CASSHYGRTEKLFF.

The CDR3 sequence is CSAISGAANTGELFF. DNA of the CDR3: TGCAGTGCTATTAGCGGGGCTGCGAACACCGGGGAGCTGTTTTTT. The chain joins TRBV20-1 to TRBJ2-2; TRBD2 aligns across 8 bases. Per germline, CDR1 DFQATT and CDR2 SNEGSKA (reference sequence). Trimming took 4 bases from V and 0 from J; bases not matched to a gene: 4. The CDR3 has 15 residues.

The chain employs TRBV6-5 and TRBJ2-1; possibly TRBD1 or TRBD2 for D (5 bases each). The germline gives CDR1 MNHEY, CDR2 SVGAGI. Trimming shortened V by 6 bases and J by 7 bases, and 13 bases separated the two germline ends. This CDR3 region has 13 residues. The CDR3 protein is CASRQDSPNEQFF. The DNA of the CDR3 is TGTGCCAGCAGACAGGACTCGCCGAATGAGCAGTTCTTC.

V gene TRBV28 combines with J gene TRBJ1-4; 8 nucleotides line up with TRBD1. Losses at the gene ends were 6 bases for V and 7 bases for J; bases not matched to a gene: 10. Germline V CDR1 and CDR2: MDHEN, SYDVKM. This CDR3 comprises 15 residues. CDR3 sequence (DNA): TGTGCCAGCAGCAAAACAGGGGGAGCGAGTGAAAAACTGTTTTTT. Protein: CASSKTGGASEKLFF.

This clonotype has a handful of counts. V gene TRBV29-1 combines with J gene TRBJ2-7; TRBD2 might be the D (6 bases). V gave up 6 bases and J gave up 3 bases, with 15 bases separating them. Germline values: CDR1 SQVTM, CDR2 ANQGSEA. The CDR3 consists of 13 residues. CDR3 sequence (DNA): TGCAGCGTCTCCGGGACGGGGGTCTACGAGCAGTACTTC. Translating gives CSVSGTGVYEQYF.

V and J are TRBV5-1 and TRBJ2-1; D uncertain. CDR1 SGHRS and CDR2 YFSETQ come from the germline V gene. The CDR3 covers 15 residues. V dropped 0 bases and J dropped 0 bases, with 7 bases sitting between them. CDR3 amino acids: CASSLGLTSYNEQFF. The DNA for the CDR3 is TGCGCCAGCAGCTTGGGGCTGACCTCCTACAATGAGCAGTTCTTC.

This rearrangement joins TRBV6-5 to TRBJ1-2, with 12 bases fitting TRBD1. The CDR3 consists of 12 residues. The V and J ends lost 8 bases and 8 bases, in that order; junction bases with no gene match: 3. Germline CDR1 and CDR2: MNHEY and SVGAGI. The CDR3 sequence: CASLGTGGGYTF. CDR3 nucleotides: TGTGCCAGCCTGGGGACAGGGGGCGGCTACACCTTC.

The chain has TRBV2 and TRBJ2-1; 13 bases align to TRBD2. Germline trimming cut 6 bases from V and 7 bases from J; bases unmatched to any gene: 9. The germline V gene has CDR1 SNHLY and CDR2 FYNNEI. The CDR3 consists of 16 residues. CDR3 loop: CASSPSLAGGPNEQFF. The CDR3 bases are TGTGCCAGCAGCCCATCACTAGCGGGGGGGCCTAATGAGCAGTTCTTC.

The genes are TRBV28 and TRBJ1-1; no firm D call. From germline, CDR1 is MDHEN and CDR2 SYDVKM. V lost 6 bases, J lost 4 bases, and 12 bases lay in between. The CDR3 runs 13 residues. Written as DNA, the CDR3 is TGTGCCAGCAGAAGGGAGAGAGGCACTGAAGCTTTCTTT. Translation gives CASRRERGTEAFF.

This clonotype occurred a few times. V gene TRBV7-3 combines with J gene TRBJ1-2, with 9 nucleotides matching TRBD1. Trimming at V came to 4 bases and at J to 0 bases, leaving 9 bases not matched to a gene. The CDR3 extends over 17 amino acids. Germline V gene data show CDR1 as SGHTA and CDR2 as FQGTGA. The CDR3 bases are TGTGCCAGCAGCTCTGGGACAGGGAGGGACGCTAACTATGGCTACACCTTC. Translated, it gives CASSSGTGRDANYGYTF.

This clonotype occurred many times. The gene calls are TRBV7-2 and TRBJ2-1, with 14 bases identical to TRBD2. Germline lookup yields CDR1 SGHTA and CDR2 FQGNSA. The V segment lost 6 bases and the J segment 5 bases; nucleotides outside the gene matches: 6. The CDR3 is 16 residues long. The CDR3 region is CASSLGLAGGDNEQFF. In nucleotides, the CDR3 is TGTGCCAGCAGTCTAGGACTAGCGGGGGGAGACAATGAGCAGTTCTTC.

The chain recombines TRBV20-1 with TRBJ2-5, with 11 bases matching TRBD2. This CDR3 is 14 amino acids long. V shed 3 bases, J shed 10 bases, and the junction held 10 bases outside the gene matches. In germline, CDR1 is DFQATT, CDR2 SNEGSKA (reference sequence). CDR3 sequence: CSASGGRGLAVQYF. CDR3 nucleotides: TGCAGTGCTAGCGGAGGCCGGGGACTAGCGGTCCAGTACTTC.

The chain couples TRBV15 to TRBJ2-5; 10 bases align to TRBD1. The V gene's germline CDR1 is LNHNV and CDR2 YYDKDF (reference sequence). With V trimmed by 8 bases and J by 1 base, 7 bases remained unmatched. CDR3 length: 15 residues. For the CDR3, the DNA is TGTGCCACCGACCGGGACAGGGGCCCCCAAGAGACCCAGTACTTC. It encodes CATDRDRGPQETQYF. Full variable domain (outside the CDR3, taken from reference TRBV15 and TRBJ2-5): DAMVIQNPRYQVTQFGKPVTLSCSQTLNHNVMYWYQQKSSQAPKLLFHYYDKDFNNEADTPDNFQSRRPNTSFCFLDIRSPGLGDTAMYLCATDRDRGPQETQYFGPGTRLLVL.

The chain joins TRBV20-1 to TRBJ2-7, with no clear D. Looked up from germline, CDR1 is DFQATT and CDR2 is SNEGSKA (reference sequence). This CDR3 is 16 amino acids long. The germline V and J ends were trimmed by 3 bases and 2 bases, with 20 bases remaining between them. CDR3 amino acids: CSASPPLGRQPYEQYF. The CDR3 DNA sequence: TGCAGTGCTAGCCCCCCGTTGGGTCGCCAGCCCTACGAGCAGTACTTC.